The clone carrying this TCR beta chain appeared a few times. CDR3 length: 13 amino acids. With V trimmed by 2 bases and J by 6 bases, 4 bases remained unmatched. Per the germline V gene, CDR1 is DFQATT and CDR2 is SNEGSKA (reference sequence). The TCR beta CDR3 regions underwent amplification using RNA transcripts as the source. A first-round RT-PCR of the TCR CDR3 used the HTBI primer set. TCRdb ran MiXCR on the multiplex PCR reads and lists one entry per CDR3 protein. The table has about 640,000 distinct CDR3 sequences, about a fifth seen once; the top ten hold under 35%. This sample is drawn from a study of T cells in Graves' hyperthyroidism and ophthalmopathy.

Input material: blood. This clonotype was obtained from a man between 25 and 39 years old with Graves' ophthalmopathy. The chain employs TRBV20-1 and TRBJ2-7; the match to TRBD2 covers 10 bases. The CDR3 protein is CSARPLAGGEQYF. The CDR3 DNA reads TGCAGTGCTAGACCTTTAGCGGGAGGCGAGCAGTACTTC.